These T cell receptor beta chains were read from a single sample in a study of blood T cell repertoires in COVID-19. The repertoire was sequenced with immunoSEQ multiplex PCR; TCRdb's copy has only in-frame clones and lacks some. The sample lists approximately 460,000 clones, about 88% seen once, with around 0.9% in the top ten. Sequencing input: peripheral blood. These receptors were collected from a young man with COVID-19, enrolled during active disease. Each CDR3 is given with its conserved first and last residue. Each record gives: V gene, CDR3 length, clone size, D gene, J gene, CDR3 protein, CDR3 DNA. A D gene is named only where the DNA matches it firmly. Size is stated for part of the rows, as once, few or many counts, or as a class when the clone is expanded.

>TRBV25-1|15|.|.|TRBJ1-4
CASRLNREGSEKLFF
TGTGCCAGCAGACTCAACAGGGAGGGATCCGAAAAACTGTTTTTT
>TRBV5-4|16|.|.|TRBJ2-5
CASSLGLLGLQETQYF
TGTGCCAGCAGCCTTGGTCTGTTAGGACTCCAAGAGACCCAGTACTTC
>TRBV14|14|few|.|TRBJ2-2
CASSRDTLAGELFF
TGTGCCAGCAGTCGCGACACCTTGGCCGGGGAGCTGTTTTTT
>TRBV29-1|14|.|TRBD1|TRBJ2-1
CSVTGTGDYNEQFF
TGCAGCGTGACCGGGACAGGGGACTACAATGAGCAGTTCTTC
>TRBV12-5|13|.|.|TRBJ2-3
CASGSPGTDTQYF
TGTGCTAGTGGCTCCCCCGGCACAGATACGCAGTATTTT
>TRBV12-3/TRBV12-4|13|.|.|TRBJ1-1
CASSPTDRNEAFF
TGTGCCAGCAGCCCCACCGACAGGAATGAAGCTTTCTTT
>TRBV7-3|17|.|TRBD2|TRBJ2-1
CASSLRSGGSSYNEQFF
TGTGCCAGCAGCTTACGTTCAGGCGGGAGCTCCTACAATGAGCAGTTCTTC
>TRBV27|14|few|TRBD1|TRBJ2-7
CASRPGTGSYEQYF
TGTGCCAGCAGACCCGGGACAGGGTCCTACGAGCAGTACTTC
>TRBV11-3|13|.|.|TRBJ1-2
CASSLRQARGYTF
TGTGCCAGCAGCTTGCGACAGGCGAGGGGCTACACCTTC
>TRBV6-9|15|.|TRBD2|TRBJ2-7
CASSFRTSGTYEQYF
TGTGCCAGCAGCTTCCGGACTAGCGGGACGTACGAGCAGTACTTC
>TRBV4-2|21|.|TRBD2|TRBJ2-7
CASSLTRGGLAGGIGSYEQYF
TGTGCCAGCAGCCTTACCCGGGGCGGACTAGCGGGGGGAATTGGATCCTACGAGCAGTACTTC
>TRBV2|14|.|.|TRBJ2-2
CASSEWRGTGELFF
TGTGCCAGCAGTGAATGGAGGGGCACCGGGGAGCTGTTTTTT
>TRBV4-1|16|.|TRBD1|TRBJ2-3
CASSRQTGGGTDTQYF
TGCGCCAGCAGCCGGCAGACAGGGGGCGGGACAGATACGCAGTATTTT
>TRBV6-6|14|few|TRBD2|TRBJ2-1
CASTAGGTYNEQFF
TGTGCCAGCACAGCGGGGGGCACCTACAATGAGCAGTTCTTC
>TRBV7-3|15|.|.|TRBJ2-2
CASSPDGINTGELFF
TGTGCCAGCAGCCCTGACGGGATTAACACCGGGGAGCTGTTTTTT
>TRBV14|14|.|.|TRBJ2-2
CASSQDLRGRELFF
TGTGCCAGCAGCCAAGATTTACGGGGTCGGGAGCTGTTTTTT
>TRBV5-4|14|.|TRBD2|TRBJ2-7
CASSSSGSRGEQYF
TGTGCCAGCAGCTCTAGCGGGAGTCGCGGTGAGCAGTACTTC
>TRBV18|16|.|TRBD2|TRBJ2-2
CASSPTTSGLTGELFF
TGTGCCAGCTCACCCACGACTAGCGGTCTCACCGGGGAGCTGTTTTTT
>TRBV7-2|16|once|.|TRBJ1-1
CASSLNRVRGNTEAFF
TGTGCCAGCAGCTTAAACAGGGTAAGGGGGAACACTGAAGCTTTCTTT
>TRBV6-9|15|.|TRBD1|TRBJ2-7
CASSYGTGVYYEQYF
TGTGCCAGCAGTTATGGGACAGGGGTATACTACGAGCAGTACTTC
>TRBV2|16|.|.|TRBJ2-4
CASSDFGGQGANIQYF
TGTGCCAGCAGTGATTTCGGGGGGCAGGGAGCAAACATTCAGTACTTC
>TRBV10-2|14|.|TRBD2|TRBJ2-2
CASSQSGETGELFF
TGCGCCAGCAGCCAAAGCGGGGAAACCGGGGAGCTGTTTTTT
>TRBV12-3/TRBV12-4|12|once|.|TRBJ2-3
CASTNREDTQYF
TGTGCCAGCACTAATCGTGAGGATACGCAGTATTTT
>TRBV10-3|13|.|TRBD1|TRBJ1-2
CAIRLQGAGGYTF
TGTGCCATCAGGCTACAGGGGGCGGGTGGCTACACCTTC
>TRBV5-4|15|.|TRBD2|TRBJ2-7
CASSKGLASPYEQYF
TGTGCCAGCAGCAAAGGACTAGCGAGCCCCTACGAGCAGTACTTC
>TRBV6-4|15|.|TRBD2|TRBJ2-7
CASIRTSGSGNEQYF
TGTGCCAGCATTAGGACTAGCGGGAGTGGAAACGAGCAGTACTTC
>TRBV14|13|once|.|TRBJ2-1
CASSRLIINEQFF
TGTGCCAGCAGCCGGCTTATTATCAATGAGCAGTTCTTC
>TRBV6-5|13|.|.|TRBJ1-5
CASKATGNQPQHF
TGTGCCAGCAAAGCGACAGGTAACCAGCCCCAGCATTTT
>TRBV11-2|17|.|TRBD1|TRBJ2-6
CASSLTGGVIGANVLTF
TGTGCCAGCAGCTTAACAGGGGGCGTTATTGGGGCCAACGTCCTGACTTTC
>TRBV7-9|18|.|.|TRBJ2-1
CASSSTVGAGESYNEQFF
TGTGCCAGCAGCTCAACTGTCGGGGCAGGGGAGTCCTACAATGAGCAGTTCTTC
>TRBV13|12|.|.|TRBJ2-7
CASSVWERGQYF
TGTGCCAGCAGCGTATGGGAACGGGGACAGTACTTC